One and the same sample provided the 18 T cell receptor beta chains below, sequenced in a study of cytomegalovirus exposure and HLA in healthy donors. PCR involved 60 Vbeta and 13 Jbeta primers. Profiling relied on immunoSEQ multiplex PCR, and the TCRdb table lists in-frame clones only, not all of them. The sample lists 87,000 or so clones; 77% were seen once. Sequenced material: PBMCs. All receptors derive from a woman in her 40s in good health and CMV-seronegative.

This clone has a handful of counts. V usage is TRBV6-5 and J usage is TRBJ1-5, with a weak D call TRBD1 (6 bases). This CDR3 comprises 13 residues. Per the germline V gene, CDR1 is MNHEY and CDR2 is SVGAGI. Trimming took 6 bases from V and 7 from J, leaving 13 bases between them. The CDR3: CASRQGKGQPQHF. The CDR3 nucleotides read TGTGCCAGCAGACAGGGAAAAGGGCAGCCCCAGCATTTT.

The chain combines TRBV2 with TRBJ1-3; TRBD1 agrees at 10 bases. This CDR3 spans 16 amino acids. Unmatched junction bases numbered 13, after V lost 6 bases and J lost 8 bases. The V gene's germline CDR1 is SNHLY and CDR2 FYNNEI. The CDR3 DNA reads TGTGCCAGCAGAACTTGGACAGGGGGAGGTGGGGACACCATATATTTT. Translated: CASRTWTGGGGDTIYF.

The chain combines TRBV12-5 with TRBJ1-5; a possible D gene is TRBD1 (6 bases). The germline CDR1 and CDR2 sequences are LGHNT and FRNRAP. V was pared by 0 bases and J by 0 bases, with 21 bases between. The length of the CDR3 is 20 residues. DNA for the CDR3: TGTGCTAGTGGTTTGGTACTAACCCCCGACAGGCCCTATAGCAATCAGCCCCAGCATTTT. The encoded protein is CASGLVLTPDRPYSNQPQHF.

The V call is TRBV9, the J call TRBJ2-5; 10 bases fit TRBD1. The CDR3 contains 15 residues. Per the germline V gene, CDR1 is SGDLS and CDR2 is YYNGEE. V dropped 7 bases and J dropped 2; count of bases not matched to a gene: 8. The CDR3 spells CASGGGTGVQETQYF. The CDR3 nucleotides read TGTGCCAGCGGGGGGGGGACAGGGGTTCAAGAGACCCAGTACTTC.

This clone occurred a few times. The chain carries TRBV4-3 and TRBJ1-6; D call uncertain. The V end lost 0 bases, the J end lost 6 bases, and 12 bases lay between the germline ends. The CDR3 is made up of 16 amino acids. Germline lookup yields CDR1 LGHNA and CDR2 YSLEER. This CDR3 is CASSQDRTRVNSPLHF. For the CDR3, the DNA is TGCGCCAGCAGCCAAGATCGCACACGGGTTAATTCACCCCTCCACTTT.

This rearrangement joins TRBV27 to TRBJ2-3, with a weak D call TRBD2 (6 bases). The CDR3 loop spans 13 amino acids. V lost 8 bases and J 6 bases, leaving 15 bases between the germline ends. Per the germline V gene, CDR1 is MNHEY and CDR2 is SMNVEV (reference sequence). CDR3 amino acids: CASVSGPRDTQYF. The CDR3 DNA follows: TGTGCCAGCGTTAGCGGACCTCGGGATACGCAGTATTTT.

This clone was seen a handful of times. The chain couples TRBV10-1 to TRBJ1-1; 7 positions match TRBD1. This CDR3 comprises 17 residues. The V gene end was trimmed by 3 bases and the J gene end by 3 bases; junction bases not matched to a gene: 13. Germline CDR1 and CDR2: WNHNN and SYGVQD (reference sequence). The chain's CDR3 is CASSERPRGQGDTEAFF. CDR3 nucleotide sequence: TGCGCCAGCAGTGAAAGGCCTCGAGGGCAGGGGGACACTGAAGCTTTCTTT.

V usage is TRBV6-1 and J usage is TRBJ1-2, with 10 bases aligning to TRBD1. Germline V gene lookup returns CDR1 MNHNS and CDR2 SASEGT. The CDR3 covers 16 residues. Unmatched junction bases numbered 9, after V lost 4 bases and J lost 4 bases. CDR3 bases: TGTGCCAGCAGTGCCCGGGACAGGGGCCCGCTCTATGGCTACACCTTC. The encoded protein is CASSARDRGPLYGYTF.

Here the CDR3 reads CASSADRGRLADTQYF. DNA of the CDR3: TGCGCCAGCAGCGCGGACAGGGGGCGGTTGGCAGATACGCAGTATTTT. This chain joins TRBV5-1 and TRBJ2-3; 11 bases agree with TRBD1. The CDR3 is 16 residues long. V lost 4 bases to trimming and J lost 4 bases; unmatched junction nucleotides: 8. CDR1 and CDR2 from the germline V gene are SGHRS and YFSETQ.

This clone has just one count. CDR3 DNA: TGCGCCAGCAGCTTTGGACAGATGAACACTGAAGCTTTCTTT. Residues: CASSFGQMNTEAFF. The chain couples TRBV5-1 to TRBJ1-1, with a possible D match to TRBD1 (6 bases). The CDR3 spans 14 residues. Trimming left V 2 bases short and J 0 bases short, with 8 bases between. Germline V gene sequence: CDR1 SGHRS, CDR2 YFSETQ. Full variable domain (outside the CDR3, taken from reference TRBV5-1 and TRBJ1-1): KAGVTQTPRYLIKTRGQQVTLSCSPISGHRSVSWYQQTPGQGLQFLFEYFSETQRNKGNFPGRFSGRQFSNSRSEMNVSTLELGDSALYLCASSFGQMNTEAFFGQGTRLTVV.

V usage is TRBV7-9 and J usage is TRBJ2-3; D may be TRBD2 (5 bases). CDR1 and CDR2 from the germline V gene are SEHNR and FQNEAQ (reference sequence). This CDR3 is 16 amino acids long. Trimming took 4 bases from V and 1 from J, leaving 15 bases between them. CDR3 bases: TGTGCCAGCAGCTGGGAATACGGGGTGGGCACAGATACGCAGTATTTT. Amino acid sequence: CASSWEYGVGTDTQYF. The entire variable domain, with the rest obtained from reference TRBV7-9 and TRBJ2-3, is as follows: DTGVSQNPRHKITKRGQNVTFRCDPISEHNRLYWYRQTLGQGPEFLTYFQNEAQLEKSRLLSDRFSAERPKGSFSTLEIQRTEQGDSAMYLCASSWEYGVGTDTQYFGPGTRLTVL.

The rearrangement joins TRBV2 to TRBJ2-7; weak D call: TRBD2 (6 bases). V was shortened by 10 bases and J by 4 bases, with 17 bases between the two germline ends. Germline V gene sequence: CDR1 SNHLY, CDR2 FYNNEI. This CDR3 is built from 13 residues. CDR3: CAILGRGKYEQYF. The DNA of the CDR3 is TGTGCCATCCTGGGACGGGGGAAGTACGAGCAGTACTTC.

This clone has more than one count but fewer than ten. The V call is TRBV19, the J call TRBJ2-2, with TRBD2 matching over 14 bases. Unmatched junction bases numbered 16, after V lost 5 bases and J lost 5 bases. In germline, CDR1 is LNHDA, CDR2 SQIVND (reference sequence). The CDR3 length is 20 residues. CDR3 DNA sequence: TGTGCCAGTAGTCCCTCCGTCCGACTAGCGGGGGGGTCAGGGACCGGGGAGCTGTTTTTT. It yields the protein CASSPSVRLAGGSGTGELFF.

This clone was observed once. The V gene is TRBV11-1, the J gene TRBJ2-1, with 10 bases identical to TRBD1. Germline values: CDR1 SGHAT, CDR2 FQDESV (reference sequence). V lost 5 bases, J lost 8 bases, and 9 bases stayed unmatched. This CDR3 comprises 15 residues. The CDR3 here is CASSNRDRGFDEQFF. CDR3 in DNA: TGTGCCAGCAGCAACCGGGACAGGGGCTTCGATGAGCAGTTCTTC.

Here the CDR3 DNA reads TGTGCCAGCAGCTCCTGGCGGGATACGCAGTATTTT. Its protein is CASSSWRDTQYF. This chain uses TRBV7-2 with TRBJ2-3; D is uncertain. The CDR3 is made up of 12 amino acids. Deletions cut 4 bases from V and 6 bases from J, with 8 bases between. Germline loops: CDR1 SGHTA, CDR2 FQGNSA.

The chain combines TRBV5-4 with TRBJ2-1; 8 bases fit TRBD2. Losses at the gene ends were 0 bases for V and 2 bases for J; bases not matched to a gene: 1. Germline assignment: CDR1 SGHNT and CDR2 YYREEE (reference sequence). The CDR3 sequence is 15 residues long. The CDR3, as DNA: TGTGCCAGCAGCTTGGGAGCGGGGGCCTACAATGAGCAGTTCTTC. Its translation is CASSLGAGAYNEQFF.

The rearrangement uses TRBV7-2 and TRBJ2-1; 9 nucleotides align to TRBD1. The germline V gene encodes CDR1 SGHTA and CDR2 FQGNSA. V shed 5 bases and J 2 bases; nucleotides not matched to a gene: 4. The CDR3 length is 15 residues. Here the CDR3 reads CASSQGQGPYNEQFF. DNA for the CDR3: TGTGCCAGCAGCCAGGGACAGGGACCCTACAATGAGCAGTTCTTC. Combining the CDR3 with reference TRBV7-2 and TRBJ2-1 gives the whole variable domain GAGVSQSPSNKVTEKGKDVELRCDPISGHTALYWYRQSLGQGLEFLIYFQGNSAPDKSGLPSDRFSAERTGGSVSTLTIQRTQQEDSAVYLCASSQGQGPYNEQFFGPGTRLTVL.

The chain employs TRBV28 and TRBJ2-1, with D perhaps TRBD1 (5 bases). Germline assignment: CDR1 MDHEN and CDR2 SYDVKM. This CDR3 spans 17 amino acids. The V end lost 2 bases, the J end lost 2 bases, and 16 bases lay between the germline ends. This CDR3 reads CASSLASEQGPYNEQFF. In DNA form, the CDR3 reads TGTGCCAGCAGTTTAGCGTCCGAGCAGGGTCCCTACAATGAGCAGTTCTTC. Combining the CDR3 with reference TRBV28 and TRBJ2-1 gives the whole variable domain DVKVTQSSRYLVKRTGEKVFLECVQDMDHENMFWYRQDPGLGLRLIYFSYDVKMKEKGDIPEGYSVSREKKERFSLILESASTNQTSMYLCASSLASEQGPYNEQFFGPGTRLTVL.